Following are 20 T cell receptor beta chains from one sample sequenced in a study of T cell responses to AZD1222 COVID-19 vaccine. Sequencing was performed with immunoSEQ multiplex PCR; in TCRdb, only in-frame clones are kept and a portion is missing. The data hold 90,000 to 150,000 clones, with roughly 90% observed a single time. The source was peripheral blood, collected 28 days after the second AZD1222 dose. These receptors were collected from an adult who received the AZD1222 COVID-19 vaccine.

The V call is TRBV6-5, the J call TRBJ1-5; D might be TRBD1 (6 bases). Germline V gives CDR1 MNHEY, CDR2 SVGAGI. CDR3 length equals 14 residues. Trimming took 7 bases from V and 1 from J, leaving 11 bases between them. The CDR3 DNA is TGTGCCAGCAAGGGGGGGGCGAGCAATCAGCCCCAGCATTTT. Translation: CASKGGASNQPQHF.

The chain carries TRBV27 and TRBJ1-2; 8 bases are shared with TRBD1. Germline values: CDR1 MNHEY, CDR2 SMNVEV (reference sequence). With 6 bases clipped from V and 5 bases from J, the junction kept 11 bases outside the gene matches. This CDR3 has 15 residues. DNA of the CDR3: TGTGCCAGCAGAATTACAGGGGGAGGAATTTATGGCTACACCTTC. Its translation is CASRITGGGIYGYTF.

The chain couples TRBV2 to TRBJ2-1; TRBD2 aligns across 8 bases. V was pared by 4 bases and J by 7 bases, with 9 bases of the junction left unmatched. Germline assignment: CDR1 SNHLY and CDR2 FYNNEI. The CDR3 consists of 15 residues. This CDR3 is CASSASRGGINEQFF. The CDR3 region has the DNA TGTGCCAGCAGTGCATCTCGGGGGGGAATAAATGAGCAGTTCTTC.

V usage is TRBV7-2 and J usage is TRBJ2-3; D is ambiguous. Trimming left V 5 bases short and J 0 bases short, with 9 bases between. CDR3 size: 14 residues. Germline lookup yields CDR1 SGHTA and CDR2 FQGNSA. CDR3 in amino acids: CASSMQASTDTQYF. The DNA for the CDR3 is TGTGCCAGCAGCATGCAAGCTAGCACAGATACGCAGTATTTT.

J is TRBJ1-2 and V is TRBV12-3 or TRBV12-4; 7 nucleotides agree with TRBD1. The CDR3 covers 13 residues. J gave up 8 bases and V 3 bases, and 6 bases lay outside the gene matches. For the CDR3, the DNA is TGTGCCAGCAGTTTCTTGAGGGGGCAAGGCTACACCTTC. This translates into CASSFLRGQGYTF.

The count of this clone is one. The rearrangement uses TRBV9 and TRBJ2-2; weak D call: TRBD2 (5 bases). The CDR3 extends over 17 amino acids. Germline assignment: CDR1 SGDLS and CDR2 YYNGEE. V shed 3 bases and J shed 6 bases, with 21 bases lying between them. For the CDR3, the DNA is TGTGCCAGCAGCGATCCCTCTGCGCGGGTATCGCCCGGGGAGCTGTTTTTT. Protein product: CASSDPSARVSPGELFF.

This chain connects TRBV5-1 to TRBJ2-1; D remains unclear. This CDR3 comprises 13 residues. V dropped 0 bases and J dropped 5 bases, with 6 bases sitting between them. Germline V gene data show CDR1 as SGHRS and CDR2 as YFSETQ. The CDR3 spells CASSLAGHNEQFF. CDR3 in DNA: TGCGCCAGCAGCTTGGCCGGTCACAATGAGCAGTTCTTC.

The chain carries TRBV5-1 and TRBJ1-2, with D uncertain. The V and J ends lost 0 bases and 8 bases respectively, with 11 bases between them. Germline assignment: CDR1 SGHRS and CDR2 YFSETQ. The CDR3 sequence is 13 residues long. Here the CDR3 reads CASSLDGVGGYTF. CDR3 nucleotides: TGCGCCAGCAGCTTGGACGGGGTCGGAGGCTACACCTTC.

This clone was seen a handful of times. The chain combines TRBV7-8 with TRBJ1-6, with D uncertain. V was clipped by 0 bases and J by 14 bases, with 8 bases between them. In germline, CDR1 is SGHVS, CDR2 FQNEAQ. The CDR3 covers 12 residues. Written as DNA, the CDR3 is TGTGCCAGCAGCTTAGCGGGCCGGTCCCTCCACTTT. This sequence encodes CASSLAGRSLHF.

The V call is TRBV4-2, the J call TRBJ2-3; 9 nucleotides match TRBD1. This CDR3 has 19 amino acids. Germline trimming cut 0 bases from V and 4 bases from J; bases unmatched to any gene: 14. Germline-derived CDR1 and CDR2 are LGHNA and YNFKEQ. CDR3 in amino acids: CASSQDLLGPGQGPDTQYF. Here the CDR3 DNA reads TGTGCCAGCAGCCAAGATCTCCTGGGGCCGGGACAGGGCCCAGATACGCAGTATTTT.

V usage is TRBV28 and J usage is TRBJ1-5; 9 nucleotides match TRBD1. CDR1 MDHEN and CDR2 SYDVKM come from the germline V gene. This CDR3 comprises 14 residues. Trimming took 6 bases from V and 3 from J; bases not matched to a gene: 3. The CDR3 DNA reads TGTGCCAGCAGCACAGGGGGCGTCAATCAGCCCCAGCATTTT. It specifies CASSTGGVNQPQHF.

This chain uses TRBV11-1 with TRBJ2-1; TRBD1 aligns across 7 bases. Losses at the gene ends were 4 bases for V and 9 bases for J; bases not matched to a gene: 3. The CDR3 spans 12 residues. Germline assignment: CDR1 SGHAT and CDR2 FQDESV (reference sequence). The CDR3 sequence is CASSYDRAEQFF. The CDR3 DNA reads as TGTGCCAGCAGCTACGACAGGGCTGAGCAGTTCTTC.

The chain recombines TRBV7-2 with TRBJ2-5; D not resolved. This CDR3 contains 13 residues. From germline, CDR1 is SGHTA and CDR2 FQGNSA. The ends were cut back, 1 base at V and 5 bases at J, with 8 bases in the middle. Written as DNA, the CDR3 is TGTGCCAGCAGCTTAGGTATTGGGGAGACCCAGTACTTC. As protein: CASSLGIGETQYF.

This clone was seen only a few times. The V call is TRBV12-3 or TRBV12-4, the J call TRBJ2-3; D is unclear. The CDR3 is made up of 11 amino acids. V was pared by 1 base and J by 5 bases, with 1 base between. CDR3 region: CASSLGDTQYF. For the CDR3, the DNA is TGTGCCAGCAGTTTAGGAGATACGCAGTATTTT.

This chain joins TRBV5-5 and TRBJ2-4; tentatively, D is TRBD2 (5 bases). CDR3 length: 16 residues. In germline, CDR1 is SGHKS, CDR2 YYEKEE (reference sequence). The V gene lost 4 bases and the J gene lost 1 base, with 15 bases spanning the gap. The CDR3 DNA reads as TGTGCCAGCAGCACCGACTATCCTCGGGCCAAAAACATTCAGTACTTC. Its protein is CASSTDYPRAKNIQYF.

The CDR3 spells CASSDRGVGGYTF. In nucleotides, the CDR3 is TGTGCCAGCAGTGACAGGGGAGTAGGTGGCTACACCTTC. The chain has TRBV27 and TRBJ1-2, with 8 bases identical to TRBD1. This CDR3 is 13 amino acids long. The germline V gene has CDR1 MNHEY and CDR2 SMNVEV (reference sequence). With V trimmed by 5 bases and J by 7 bases, 6 bases remained unmatched.

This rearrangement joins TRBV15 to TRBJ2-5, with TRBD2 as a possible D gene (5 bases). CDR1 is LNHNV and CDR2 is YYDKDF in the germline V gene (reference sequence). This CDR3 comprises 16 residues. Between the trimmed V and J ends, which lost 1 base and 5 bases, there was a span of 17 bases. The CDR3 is CATSRALRGNSETQYF. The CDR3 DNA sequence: TGTGCCACCAGCAGAGCTTTAAGAGGGAATAGTGAGACCCAGTACTTC.

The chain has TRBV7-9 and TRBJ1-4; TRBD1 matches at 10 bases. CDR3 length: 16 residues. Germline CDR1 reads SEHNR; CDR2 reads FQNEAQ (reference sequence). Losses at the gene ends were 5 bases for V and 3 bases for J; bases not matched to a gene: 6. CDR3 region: CASSRGTGVANEKLFF. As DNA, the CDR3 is TGTGCCAGCAGCCGCGGGACAGGGGTTGCTAATGAAAAACTGTTTTTT.

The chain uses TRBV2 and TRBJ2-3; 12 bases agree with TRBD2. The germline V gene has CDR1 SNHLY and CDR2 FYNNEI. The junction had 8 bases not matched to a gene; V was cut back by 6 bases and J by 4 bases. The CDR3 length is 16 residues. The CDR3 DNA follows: TGTGCCAGCAGCACCCGGACTAGCGGGGCCCCAGATACGCAGTATTTT. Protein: CASSTRTSGAPDTQYF.

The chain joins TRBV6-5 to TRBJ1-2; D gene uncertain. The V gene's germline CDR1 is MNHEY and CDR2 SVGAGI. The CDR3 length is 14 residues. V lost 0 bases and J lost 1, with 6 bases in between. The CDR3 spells CASSYSADNYGYTF. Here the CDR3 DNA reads TGTGCCAGCAGTTACTCGGCAGATAACTATGGCTACACCTTC.